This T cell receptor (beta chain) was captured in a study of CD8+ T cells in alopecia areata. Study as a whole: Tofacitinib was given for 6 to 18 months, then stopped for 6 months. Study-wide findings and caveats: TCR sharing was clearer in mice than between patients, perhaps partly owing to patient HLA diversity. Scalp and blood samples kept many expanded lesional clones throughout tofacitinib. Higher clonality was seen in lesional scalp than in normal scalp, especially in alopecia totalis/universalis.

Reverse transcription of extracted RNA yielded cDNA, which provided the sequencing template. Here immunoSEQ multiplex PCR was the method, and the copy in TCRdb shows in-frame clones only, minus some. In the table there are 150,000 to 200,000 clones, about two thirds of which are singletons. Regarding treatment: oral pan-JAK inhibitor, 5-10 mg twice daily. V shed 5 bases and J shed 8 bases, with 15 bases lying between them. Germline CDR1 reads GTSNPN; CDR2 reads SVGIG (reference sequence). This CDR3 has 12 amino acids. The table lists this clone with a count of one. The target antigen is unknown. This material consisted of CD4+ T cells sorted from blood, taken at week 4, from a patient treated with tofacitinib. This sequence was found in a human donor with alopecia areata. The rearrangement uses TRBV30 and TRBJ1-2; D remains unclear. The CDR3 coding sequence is TGTGCCTGGGTGACCGGGAGGCGAGGCTACACCTTC. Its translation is CAWVTGRRGYTF.